The source of this TCR beta chain is a study of shared clonotypes between healthy human individuals. Using immunoSEQ multiplex PCR, the repertoire was profiled, and TCRdb retains in-frame clones only, with some absent. The sample includes millions of clones, 90% to 95% of them seen just once. The length of the CDR3 is 15 residues. In germline, CDR1 is LNHNV, CDR2 YYDKDF (reference sequence). Trimming shortened V by 3 bases and J by 8 bases, and 17 bases separated the two germline ends. The V and J genes are TRBV15 and TRBJ2-1; D ambiguous. This receptor was obtained from a man younger than 35 in good health. Sequencing was performed on naive CD4+ T cells sorted from blood. Subset denoted: CD45RA+ positively selected. Written as DNA, the CDR3 is TGTGCCACCAGCAGCCCAGTTAACTGGCACCATGAGCAGTTCTTC. This gives the protein CATSSPVNWHHEQFF.